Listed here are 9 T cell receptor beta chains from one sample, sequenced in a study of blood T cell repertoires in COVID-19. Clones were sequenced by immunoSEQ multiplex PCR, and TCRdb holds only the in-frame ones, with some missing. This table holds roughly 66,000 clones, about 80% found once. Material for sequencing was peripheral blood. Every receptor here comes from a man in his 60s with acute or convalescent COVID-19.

In nucleotides, the CDR3 is TGTGCCAGCGGAAAATTCACAGCAGGGGGATACTACGAGCAGTACTTC. This translates into CASGKFTAGGYYEQYF. The chain recombines TRBV2 with TRBJ2-7, with TRBD1 identical over 7 bases. Per germline, CDR1 SNHLY and CDR2 FYNNEI. The CDR3 spans 16 residues. V lost 8 bases and J lost 3; bases outside the gene matches: 16. The variable domain in full, completed from reference TRBV2 and TRBJ2-7, reads EPEVTQTPSHQVTQMGQEVILRCVPISNHLYFYWYRQILGQKVEFLVSFYNNEISEKSEIFDDQFSVERPDGSNFTLKIRSTKLEDSAMYFCASGKFTAGGYYEQYFGPGTRLTVT.

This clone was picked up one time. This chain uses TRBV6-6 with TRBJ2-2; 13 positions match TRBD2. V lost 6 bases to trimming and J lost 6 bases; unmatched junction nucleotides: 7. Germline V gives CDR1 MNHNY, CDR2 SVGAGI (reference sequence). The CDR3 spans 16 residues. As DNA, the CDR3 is TGTGCCAGCAGCAAACGACTAGCGGGGGGTTCCGGGGAGCTGTTTTTT. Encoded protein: CASSKRLAGGSGELFF.

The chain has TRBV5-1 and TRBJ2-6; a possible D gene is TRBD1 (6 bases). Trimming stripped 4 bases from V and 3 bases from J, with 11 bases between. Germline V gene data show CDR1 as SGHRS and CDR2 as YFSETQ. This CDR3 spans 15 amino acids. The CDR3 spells CASSEGGFGANVLTF. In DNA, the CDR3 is TGCGCCAGCAGCGAAGGGGGATTTGGGGCCAACGTCCTGACTTTC.

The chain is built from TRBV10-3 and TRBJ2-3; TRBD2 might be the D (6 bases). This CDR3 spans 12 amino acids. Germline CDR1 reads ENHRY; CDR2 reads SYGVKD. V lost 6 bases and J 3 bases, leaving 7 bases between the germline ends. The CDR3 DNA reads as TGTGCCATCAGCGGGGGTACAGATACGCAGTATTTT. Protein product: CAISGGTDTQYF.

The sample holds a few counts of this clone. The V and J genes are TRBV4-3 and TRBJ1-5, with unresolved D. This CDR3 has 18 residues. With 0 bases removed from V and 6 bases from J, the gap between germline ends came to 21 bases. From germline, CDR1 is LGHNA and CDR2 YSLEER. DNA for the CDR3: TGCGCCAGCAGCCAAGATCTAAACAGTCCGACGAGTACTCAGCCCCAGCATTTT. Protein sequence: CASSQDLNSPTSTQPQHF.

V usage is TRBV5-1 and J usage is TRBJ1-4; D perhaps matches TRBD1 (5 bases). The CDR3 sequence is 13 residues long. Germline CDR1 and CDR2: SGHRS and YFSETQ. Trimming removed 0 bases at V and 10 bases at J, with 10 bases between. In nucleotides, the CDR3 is TGCGCCAGCAGCTTGGAGGGGAACGCAAAACTGTTTTTT. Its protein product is CASSLEGNAKLFF.

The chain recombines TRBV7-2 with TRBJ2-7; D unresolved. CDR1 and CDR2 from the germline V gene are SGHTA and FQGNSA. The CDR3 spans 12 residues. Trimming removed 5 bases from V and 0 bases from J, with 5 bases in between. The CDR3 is CASSLSSYEQYF. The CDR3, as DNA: TGTGCCAGCAGCCTAAGCTCCTACGAGCAGTACTTC.

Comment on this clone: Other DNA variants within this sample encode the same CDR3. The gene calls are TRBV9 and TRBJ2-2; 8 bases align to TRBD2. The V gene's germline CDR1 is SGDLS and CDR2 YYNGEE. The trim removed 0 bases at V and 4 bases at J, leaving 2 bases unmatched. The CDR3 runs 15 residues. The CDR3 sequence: CASSVEGLATGELFF. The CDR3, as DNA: TGTGCCAGCAGCGTAGAAGGACTAGCCACCGGGGAGCTGTTTTTT.

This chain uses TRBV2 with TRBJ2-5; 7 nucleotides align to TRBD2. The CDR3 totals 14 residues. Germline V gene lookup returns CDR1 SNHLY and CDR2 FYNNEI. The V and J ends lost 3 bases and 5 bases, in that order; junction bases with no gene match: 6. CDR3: CASSEFSGGETQYF. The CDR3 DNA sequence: TGTGCCAGCAGTGAGTTTTCGGGGGGTGAGACCCAGTACTTC.